This T cell receptor (beta chain) originates from a study of blood T cell repertoires in COVID-19. Study at large: Material from acute and convalescent COVID-19 was sourced from the United States, Italy and Spain. Nucleic acid was either cDNA or gDNA, and it came from T cells, B-cell-depleted T cells, or PBMCs.

Seattle's enrolled individuals joined amid active infection and were then monitored longitudinally. This clone is a singleton in its sample. As handled by the study authors: Scientists estimated how many nucleated cells there were by amplifying reference gene primers. TCRdb keeps only in-frame clones here, not all; method: immunoSEQ multiplex PCR. That table is the source of V, J and clone size, and D and trimming were worked out from the DNA. The table shows some 290,000 clones, with 90% occurring only once. Germline-derived CDR1 and CDR2 are SGHTA and FQGNSA. The CDR3 is made up of 13 amino acids. Trimming pared 7 bases from V and 8 bases from J, leaving 17 bases between.

The genes are TRBV7-2 and TRBJ1-1; a weak D match, TRBD1 (5 bases). The clonotype comes from a middle-aged woman with COVID-19, enrolled during active disease. Sequenced: peripheral blood. This chain's CDR3 is CASKVGQATEAFF. Here the CDR3 DNA reads TGTGCCAGCAAAGTCGGACAAGCAACGGAAGCTTTCTTT.